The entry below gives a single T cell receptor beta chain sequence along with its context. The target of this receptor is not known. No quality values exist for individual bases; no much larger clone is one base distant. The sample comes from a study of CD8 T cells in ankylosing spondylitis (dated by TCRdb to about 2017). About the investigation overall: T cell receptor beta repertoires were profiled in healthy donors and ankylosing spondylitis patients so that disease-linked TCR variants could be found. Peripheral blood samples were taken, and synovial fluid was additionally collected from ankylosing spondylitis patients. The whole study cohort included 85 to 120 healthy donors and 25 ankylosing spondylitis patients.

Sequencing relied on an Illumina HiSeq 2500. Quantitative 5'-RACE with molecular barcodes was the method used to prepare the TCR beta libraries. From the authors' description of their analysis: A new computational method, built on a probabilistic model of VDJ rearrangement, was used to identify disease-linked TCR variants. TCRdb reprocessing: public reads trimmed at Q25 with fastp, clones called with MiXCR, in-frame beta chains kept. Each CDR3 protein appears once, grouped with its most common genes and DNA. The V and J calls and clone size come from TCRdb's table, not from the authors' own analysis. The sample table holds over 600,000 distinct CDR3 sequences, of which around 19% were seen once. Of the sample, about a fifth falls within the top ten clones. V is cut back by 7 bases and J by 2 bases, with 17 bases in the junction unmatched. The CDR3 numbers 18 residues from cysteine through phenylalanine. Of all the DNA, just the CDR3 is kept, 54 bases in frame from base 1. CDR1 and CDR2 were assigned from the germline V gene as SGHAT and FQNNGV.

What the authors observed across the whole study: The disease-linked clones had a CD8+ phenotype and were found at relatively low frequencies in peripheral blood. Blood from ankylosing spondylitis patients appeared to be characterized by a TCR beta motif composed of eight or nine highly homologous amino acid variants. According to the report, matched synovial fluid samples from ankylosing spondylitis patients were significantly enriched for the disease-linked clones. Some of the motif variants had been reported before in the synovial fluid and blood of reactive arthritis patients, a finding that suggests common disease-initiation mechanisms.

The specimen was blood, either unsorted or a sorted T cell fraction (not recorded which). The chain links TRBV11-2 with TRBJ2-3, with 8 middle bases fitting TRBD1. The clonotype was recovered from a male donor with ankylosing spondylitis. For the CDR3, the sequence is CASTKNPRGLSLTDTQYF. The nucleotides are TGTGCCAGCACCAAAAACCCCAGGGGGCTAAGTCTCACAGATACGCAGTATTTT.